These 23 T cell receptor beta chains were sequenced from one sample in a study of control samples from healthy donors and cancer patients. Only in-frame clones appear in the TCRdb table, and some are missing; sequencing was by immunoSEQ multiplex PCR. The profile covers 100,000 to 150,000 clones, with around 93% appearing a single time and around 2.1% taken by the ten largest. The sample comprised blood. Receptors originate from a woman aged 50 to 60 in good health.

This chain links TRBV18 with TRBJ1-5; 10 bases are shared with TRBD1. This CDR3 has 16 amino acids. Trimming at V came to 0 bases and at J to 9 bases, leaving 8 bases not matched to a gene. Germline CDR1 KGHSH, CDR2 LQKENI. This chain's CDR3 is CASSPPGQGPAWPQHF. In DNA form, the CDR3 reads TGTGCCAGCTCACCACCGGGACAGGGGCCCGCGTGGCCCCAGCATTTT.

The rearrangement joins TRBV7-2 to TRBJ1-4, with 7 positions matching TRBD1. The V segment lost 6 bases and the J segment 3 bases; nucleotides outside the gene matches: 4. The CDR3 contains 14 residues. Germline CDR1 reads SGHTA; CDR2 reads FQGNSA. CDR3 bases: TGTGCCAGCAGGACAGGGAGGGCTAATGAAAAACTGTTTTTT. This gives the protein CASRTGRANEKLFF.

The CDR3 sequence is CASSLGGGRFYEQYF. The CDR3 coding sequence is TGTGCCAGCAGCTTAGGGGGCGGGAGGTTCTACGAGCAGTACTTC. The V gene is TRBV7-6, the J gene TRBJ2-7; the match to TRBD2 covers 8 bases. The germline gives CDR1 SGHVS, CDR2 FNYEAQ. This CDR3 spans 15 amino acids. Trimming removed 1 base from V and 3 bases from J; junction bases left unmatched: 5.

To note about this clone: Other nucleotide sequences in the sample specify the same CDR3. The rearrangement uses TRBV20-1 and TRBJ1-5; weak D call: TRBD1 (5 bases). The CDR3 loop spans 12 amino acids. Per germline, CDR1 DFQATT and CDR2 SNEGSKA (reference sequence). The V end lost 3 bases, the J end lost 5 bases, and 8 bases lay between the germline ends. CDR3 sequence (DNA): TGCAGTGCTAGTGGGGGGGATCAGCCCCAGCATTTT. Translated, it gives CSASGGDQPQHF.

The rearrangement links TRBV7-2 to TRBJ2-7, with D uncertain. Germline V gene lookup returns CDR1 SGHTA and CDR2 FQGNSA. CDR3 length: 15 amino acids. V shed 2 bases and J shed 0 bases, with 11 bases lying between them. The CDR3: CASSLNRLSSYEQYF. The CDR3 DNA reads TGTGCCAGCAGCTTAAATAGGCTAAGCTCCTACGAGCAGTACTTC.

V usage is TRBV28 and J usage is TRBJ2-1; D unresolved. The CDR3 sequence is 16 residues long. Trimming removed 6 bases at V and 2 bases at J, with 17 bases between. Germline V gene data show CDR1 as MDHEN and CDR2 as SYDVKM. The CDR3 reads CASSLESRPPYNEQFF. The DNA of the CDR3 is TGTGCCAGCAGCCTGGAATCAAGGCCTCCCTACAATGAGCAGTTCTTC.

The genes are TRBV5-1 and TRBJ1-5; TRBD1 might be the D (6 bases). V dropped 0 bases and J dropped 9 bases, with 10 bases sitting between them. The CDR3 length is 13 residues. The germline V gene encodes CDR1 SGHRS and CDR2 YFSETQ. The CDR3 here is CASSLDLGGPQHF. The CDR3 coding sequence is TGCGCCAGCAGCTTGGATTTAGGGGGGCCCCAGCATTTT.

The V and J genes are TRBV3-1 (or the pseudogene TRBV3-2) and TRBJ2-7; TRBD2 aligns across 9 bases. The CDR3 is 16 residues long. With V trimmed by 0 bases and J by 0 bases, 3 bases remained unmatched. Germline CDR1 reads LGHDT; CDR2 reads YNNKEL (reference sequence). DNA for the CDR3: TGTGCCAGCAGCCAAGATATAGCGGGGGCCTCCTACGAGCAGTACTTC. Its translation is CASSQDIAGASYEQYF.

The chain carries TRBV18 and TRBJ2-3; 11 bases are a match to TRBD2. J was trimmed by 1 base and V by 4 bases; bases with no gene match: 7. The germline gives CDR1 KGHSH, CDR2 LQKENI. CDR3 length: 17 amino acids. DNA of the CDR3: TGTGCCAGCTCACGTTCGCTAGCGGGGGGTGGCACAGATACGCAGTATTTT. Its translation: CASSRSLAGGGTDTQYF. Drawing the rest from reference TRBV18 and TRBJ2-3, the complete variable domain is NAGVMQNPRHLVRRRGQEARLRCSPMKGHSHVYWYRQLPEEGLKFMVYLQKENIIDESGMPKERFSAEFPKEGPSILRIQQVVRGDSAAYFCASSRSLAGGGTDTQYFGPGTRLTVL.

The V call is TRBV9, the J call TRBJ1-3; a possible D gene is TRBD1 (6 bases). Trimming stripped 3 bases from V and 4 bases from J, with 11 bases between. From germline, CDR1 is SGDLS and CDR2 YYNGEE. This CDR3 has 14 residues. CDR3 protein: CASSGRDTGNTIYF. CDR3 DNA: TGTGCCAGCAGCGGGAGGGACACCGGAAACACCATATATTTT.

This chain links TRBV18 with TRBJ1-2, with D possibly TRBD1 on 5 matching bases. Germline CDR1 and CDR2: KGHSH and LQKENI. V gave up 2 bases and J gave up 3 bases, with 13 bases separating them. The CDR3 consists of 15 residues. CDR3 protein: CASSPISRQYYGYTF. The DNA of the CDR3 is TGTGCCAGCTCACCAATTTCGAGACAGTACTATGGCTACACCTTC.

The chain is built from TRBV7-2 and TRBJ2-1; TRBD2 aligns across 8 bases. Germline CDR1 and CDR2: SGHTA and FQGNSA. The CDR3 is made up of 17 amino acids. With 6 bases clipped from V and 5 bases from J, the junction kept 15 bases outside the gene matches. The CDR3, as DNA: TGTGCCAGCAGTCATCCGGGAGGGGCAGGATCTGACAATGAGCAGTTCTTC. This codes for CASSHPGGAGSDNEQFF.

V is TRBV6-1 and J is TRBJ1-6; no firm D call. This CDR3 region has 15 residues. CDR1 is MNHNS, CDR2 SASEGT, per germline. Trimming left V 1 base short and J 8 bases short, with 12 bases between. The CDR3 reads CASSEVLAGDSPLHF. Here the CDR3 DNA reads TGTGCCAGCAGTGAAGTTTTGGCCGGGGATTCACCCCTCCACTTT.

This clone was seen only a few times. The chain employs TRBV6-1 and TRBJ1-2, with D maybe TRBD1 (5 bases). V was pared by 2 bases and J by 4 bases, with 20 bases between. This CDR3 spans 17 amino acids. CDR1 and CDR2 from the germline V gene are MNHNS and SASEGT. The CDR3: CASSELEGTTTLYGYTF. The DNA of the CDR3 is TGTGCCAGCAGTGAATTGGAGGGGACCACCACCCTCTATGGCTACACCTTC.

This clone is a singleton in its sample. The J gene is TRBJ1-1, the V gene TRBV3-1 (or the pseudogene TRBV3-2); maybe TRBD1 (6 bases). Germline assignment: CDR1 LGHDT and CDR2 YNNKEL (reference sequence). The CDR3 has 13 amino acids. The V and J ends lost 3 bases and 6 bases respectively, with 11 bases between them. The CDR3 DNA reads as TGTGCCAGCAGCCAGGGGGGCCCGGCTGAAGCTTTCTTT. Protein sequence: CASSQGGPAEAFF.

The gene calls are TRBV7-9 and TRBJ1-6; TRBD1 aligns across 11 bases. V was clipped by 6 bases and J by 10 bases; unmatched bases: 8. The CDR3 has 15 amino acids. Germline V gene data show CDR1 as SEHNR and CDR2 as FQNEAQ (reference sequence). CDR3 nucleotides: TGTGCCAGCAGAACAGGACAGGGGGCTAGATCACCCCTCCACTTT. This gives the protein CASRTGQGARSPLHF.

The J gene is TRBJ2-1, the V gene TRBV28; TRBD2 matches at 9 bases. The CDR3 covers 13 residues. Looked up from germline, CDR1 is MDHEN and CDR2 is SYDVKM. J was trimmed by 12 bases and V by 10 bases; bases with no gene match: 13. The CDR3, as DNA: TGTGCCACCCTGAGGCGGGAGGGCCTGGGGCAGTTCTTC. Protein sequence: CATLRREGLGQFF.

This sequence joins TRBV5-1 and TRBJ1-5; unclear D gene. The CDR3 extends over 15 amino acids. Trimming removed 4 bases at V and 1 base at J, with 12 bases between. The germline V gene has CDR1 SGHRS and CDR2 YFSETQ. The CDR3, as DNA: TGCGCCAGCAGCCCGGTCCCAGGCAGCAATCAGCCCCAGCATTTT. Translated: CASSPVPGSNQPQHF.

CDR3 protein: CASTPRGEQGARGYTF. DNA of the CDR3: TGTGCCAGTACCCCCCGGGGCGAACAGGGGGCGCGGGGCTACACCTTC. The rearrangement joins TRBV19 to TRBJ1-2; 9 positions match TRBD1. Germline V gene sequence: CDR1 LNHDA, CDR2 SQIVND (reference sequence). This CDR3 region has 16 residues. V gave up 7 bases and J gave up 8 bases; unmatched junction bases: 17. Complete variable domain (other parts from reference TRBV19 and TRBJ1-2): DGGITQSPKYLFRKEGQNVTLSCEQNLNHDAMYWYRQDPGQGLRLIYYSQIVNDFQKGDIAEGYSVSREKKESFPLTVTSAQKNPTAFYLCASTPRGEQGARGYTFGSGTRLTVV.

The chain recombines TRBV3-1 (or the pseudogene TRBV3-2) with TRBJ2-7; 8 bases match TRBD2. This CDR3 spans 18 amino acids. The germline CDR1 and CDR2 sequences are LGHDT and YNNKEL (reference sequence). The V gene end was trimmed by 4 bases and the J gene end by 3 bases; junction bases not matched to a gene: 17. CDR3 loop: CASSLLTPGGGKLYEQYF. The DNA for the CDR3 is TGTGCCAGCAGCCTTCTCACCCCCGGGGGGGGAAAACTCTACGAGCAGTACTTC.

The CDR3 nucleotides read TGTGCCAGCAGGGATGGACCGACGAATTCACCCCTCCACTTT. Encoded protein: CASRDGPTNSPLHF. This sequence joins TRBV6-6 and TRBJ1-6; D call uncertain. Germline V gene data show CDR1 as MNHNY and CDR2 as SVGAGI (reference sequence). The V end was cut by 6 bases, the J end by 7 bases, with 13 bases between. The CDR3 consists of 14 residues.

The genes are TRBV7-9 and TRBJ1-2; D is possibly TRBD1 (5 bases). The CDR3 runs to 12 residues. The germline V gene has CDR1 SEHNR and CDR2 FQNEAQ (reference sequence). The ends were cut back, 7 bases at V and 8 bases at J, with 14 bases in the middle. As DNA, the CDR3 is TGTGCCAGCAATACAGGAGATGGGGGCTACACCTTC. Translating gives CASNTGDGGYTF.

The table lists this clone with a few counts. J is TRBJ1-6 and V is TRBV5-1; D is undetermined. The CDR3 runs 14 residues. Trimming stripped 1 base from V and 7 bases from J, with 9 bases between. The germline CDR1 and CDR2 sequences are SGHRS and YFSETQ. The CDR3 region is CASSLLGDNSPLHF. CDR3 DNA: TGCGCCAGCAGCTTGTTGGGAGACAATTCACCCCTCCACTTT. Combining the CDR3 with reference TRBV5-1 and TRBJ1-6 gives the whole variable domain KAGVTQTPRYLIKTRGQQVTLSCSPISGHRSVSWYQQTPGQGLQFLFEYFSETQRNKGNFPGRFSGRQFSNSRSEMNVSTLELGDSALYLCASSLLGDNSPLHFGNGTRLTVT.